This TCR beta chain was profiled in a study of blood T cell repertoires in COVID-19. At the level of the study: Specimens from acute and convalescent COVID-19 originated in the United States, Italy and Spain. The analysed material was cDNA or gDNA that came from T cells, B-cell-depleted T cells, or PBMCs.

CDR3 length equals 13 residues. Germline-derived CDR1 and CDR2 are SQVTM and ANQGSEA. V was trimmed by 3 bases and J by 4 bases, leaving 10 bases between them. In the original workflow: Counts of nucleated cells, estimated from reference gene primer amplification, were obtained. Sequenced by immunoSEQ multiplex PCR; TCRdb stores in-frame clones only, minus some. That table is the source of V, J and clone size, and D and trimming were worked out from the DNA. This sample carries roughly 150,000 clones, approximately 87% of them seen once, and the ten largest clones take about a tenth. A Seattle source enrolled patients during active infection and followed them longitudinally.

The genes are TRBV29-1 and TRBJ2-1; D might be TRBD2 (5 bases). The source of this sequence is a woman aged 70-85 years with COVID-19, enrolled during active disease. Sequencing was performed on peripheral blood. As DNA, the CDR3 is TGCAGCGTTGATCAACTAGGATACAATGAGCAGTTCTTC. Its protein product is CSVDQLGYNEQFF.